The clone carrying this TCR beta chain was counted once. In the authors' workflow: Estimation of nucleated cell counts relied on the amplification of reference gene primers. The assay was immunoSEQ multiplex PCR, and TCRdb's table has in-frame clones only and misses some. D and trimming were read from the DNA, whereas the V and J calls and clone size are those reported in that table. The profile shows about 330,000 clones, around 92% of them singletons. The record originates from a study of blood T cell repertoires in COVID-19. Study information: Samples taken during acute and convalescent COVID-19 were collected in the United States, Italy and Spain. In each case, the material was cDNA or gDNA derived from T cells, B-cell-depleted T cells, or PBMCs.

Germline assignment: CDR1 MNHEY and CDR2 SVGAGI. CDR3 size: 16 residues. V lost 0 bases and J lost 6, with 14 bases in between. The sequencing input was peripheral blood. This sequence originates from a man in his late teens or twenties who had recovered from COVID-19. V usage is TRBV6-5 and J usage is TRBJ2-2, with a possible D match to TRBD2 (6 bases). CDR3 loop: CASSYSRSGDSGELFF. The CDR3 region has the DNA TGTGCCAGCAGTTACTCGAGGAGTGGGGACTCCGGGGAGCTGTTTTTT.